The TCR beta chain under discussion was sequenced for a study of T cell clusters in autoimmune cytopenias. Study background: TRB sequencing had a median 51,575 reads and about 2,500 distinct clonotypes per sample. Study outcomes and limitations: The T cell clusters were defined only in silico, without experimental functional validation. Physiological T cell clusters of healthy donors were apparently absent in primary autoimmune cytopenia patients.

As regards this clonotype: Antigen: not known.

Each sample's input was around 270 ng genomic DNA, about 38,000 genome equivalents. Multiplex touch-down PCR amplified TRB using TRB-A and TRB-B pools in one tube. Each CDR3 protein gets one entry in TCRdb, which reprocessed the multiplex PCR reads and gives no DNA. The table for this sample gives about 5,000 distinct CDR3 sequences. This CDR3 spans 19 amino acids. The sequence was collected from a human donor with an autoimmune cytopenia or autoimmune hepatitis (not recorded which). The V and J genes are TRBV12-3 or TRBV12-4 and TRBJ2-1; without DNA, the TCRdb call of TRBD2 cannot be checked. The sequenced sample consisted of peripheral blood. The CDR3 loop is CASSPPTSGRAYLYNEQFF.